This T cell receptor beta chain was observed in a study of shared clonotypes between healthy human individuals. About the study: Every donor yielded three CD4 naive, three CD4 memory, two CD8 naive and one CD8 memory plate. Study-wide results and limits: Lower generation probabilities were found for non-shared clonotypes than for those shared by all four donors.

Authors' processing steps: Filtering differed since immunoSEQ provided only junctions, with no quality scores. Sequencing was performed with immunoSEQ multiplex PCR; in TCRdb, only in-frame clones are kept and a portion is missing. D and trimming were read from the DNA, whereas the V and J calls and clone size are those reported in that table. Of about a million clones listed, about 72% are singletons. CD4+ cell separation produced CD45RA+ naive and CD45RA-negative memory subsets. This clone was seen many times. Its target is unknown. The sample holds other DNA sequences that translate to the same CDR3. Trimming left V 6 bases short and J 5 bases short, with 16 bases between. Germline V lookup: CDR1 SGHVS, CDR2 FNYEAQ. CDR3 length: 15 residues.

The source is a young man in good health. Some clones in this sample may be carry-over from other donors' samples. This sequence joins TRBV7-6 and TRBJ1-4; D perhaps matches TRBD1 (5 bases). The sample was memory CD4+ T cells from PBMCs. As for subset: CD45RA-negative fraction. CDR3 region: CASRLTGTENEKLFF. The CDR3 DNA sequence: TGTGCCAGCAGGCTCACCGGGACGGAGAATGAAAAACTGTTTTTT.